The sequence of this TCR beta chain was determined in a study of vaccination and CD4 T cells after COVID-19. After removal of 6 bases from V and 6 bases from J, the junction contained 15 bases not matched to a gene. Looked up from germline, CDR1 is DFQATT and CDR2 is SNEGSKA (reference sequence). This CDR3 is built from 16 residues. This clonotype was seen only a few times. Its antigen is unknown. Treatment described: roughly nine-day PBMC culture with coronavirus spike peptide pools or control peptides (ViraFEST assay). Sequenced with the Oncomine TCR Beta short-read assay was DNA taken from cultured CD4+ T cells. TCRdb re-called the PCR reads with MiXCR, one entry per CDR3 protein. The data show around 14,000 distinct CDR3 sequences, roughly 51% seen once.

The source of this sequence is a human donor who had recovered from COVID-19. The chain is built from TRBV20-1 and TRBJ2-4; the match to TRBD2 covers 9 bases. The sequenced sample was CD4+ T cells from blood, cultured in vitro. The DNA for the CDR3 is TGCAGTGCAGGAGGGGCTAGCGGGGTATCGGGAAACATTCAGTACTTC. This codes for CSAGGASGVSGNIQYF.